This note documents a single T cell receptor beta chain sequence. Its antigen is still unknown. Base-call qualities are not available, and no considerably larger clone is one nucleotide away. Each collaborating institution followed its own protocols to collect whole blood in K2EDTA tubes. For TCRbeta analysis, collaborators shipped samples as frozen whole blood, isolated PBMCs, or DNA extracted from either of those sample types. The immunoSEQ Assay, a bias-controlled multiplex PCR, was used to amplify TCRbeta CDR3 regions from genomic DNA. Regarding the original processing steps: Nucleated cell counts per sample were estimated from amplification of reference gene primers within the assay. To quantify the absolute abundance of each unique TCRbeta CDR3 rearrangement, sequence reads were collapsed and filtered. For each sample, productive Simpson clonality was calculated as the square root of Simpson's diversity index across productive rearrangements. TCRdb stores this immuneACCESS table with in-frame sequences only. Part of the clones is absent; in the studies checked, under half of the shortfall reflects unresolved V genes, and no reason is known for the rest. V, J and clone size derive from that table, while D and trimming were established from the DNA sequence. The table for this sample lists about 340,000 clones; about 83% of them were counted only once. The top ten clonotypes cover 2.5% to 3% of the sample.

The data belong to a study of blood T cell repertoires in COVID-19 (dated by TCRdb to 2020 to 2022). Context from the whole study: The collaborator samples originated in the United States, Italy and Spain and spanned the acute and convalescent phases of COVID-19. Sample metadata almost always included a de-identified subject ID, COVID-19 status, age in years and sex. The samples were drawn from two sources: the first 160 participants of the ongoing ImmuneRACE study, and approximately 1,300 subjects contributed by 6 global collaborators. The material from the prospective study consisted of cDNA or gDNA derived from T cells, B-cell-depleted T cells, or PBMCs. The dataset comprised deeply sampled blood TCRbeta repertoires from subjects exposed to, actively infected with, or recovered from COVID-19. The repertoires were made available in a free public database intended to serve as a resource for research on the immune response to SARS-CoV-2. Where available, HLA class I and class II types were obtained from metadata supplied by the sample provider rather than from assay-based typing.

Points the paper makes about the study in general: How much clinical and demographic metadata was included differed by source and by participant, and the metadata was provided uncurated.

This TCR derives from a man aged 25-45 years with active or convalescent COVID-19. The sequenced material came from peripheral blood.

The nucleotide sequence is given as TGCGCCAGCAGCTTGGGCCGGGACTATGGCTACACCTTC. This codes for CASSLGRDYGYTF. The chain employs TRBV5-1 and TRBJ1-2; the D gene cannot be resolved reliably. Cut back by 0 bases and 3 bases, the V and J ends lie 6 bases apart. Reading from cysteine to phenylalanine, the CDR3 counts 13 amino acids. Only the CDR3 DNA stays, 39 bases, in frame from base 1. CDR1 and CDR2 (SGHRS, YFSETQ) derive from the germline V gene.